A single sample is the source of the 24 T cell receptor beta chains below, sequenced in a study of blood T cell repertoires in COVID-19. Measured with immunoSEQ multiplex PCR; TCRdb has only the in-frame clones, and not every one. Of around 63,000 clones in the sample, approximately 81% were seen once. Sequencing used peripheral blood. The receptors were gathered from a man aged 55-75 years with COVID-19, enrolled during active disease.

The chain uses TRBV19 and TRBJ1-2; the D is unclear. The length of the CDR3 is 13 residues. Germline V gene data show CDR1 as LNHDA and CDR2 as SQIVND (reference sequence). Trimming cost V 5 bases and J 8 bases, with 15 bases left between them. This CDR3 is CASSHLDRGGYTF. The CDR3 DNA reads TGTGCCAGTAGTCACCTGGACCGAGGGGGCTACACCTTC. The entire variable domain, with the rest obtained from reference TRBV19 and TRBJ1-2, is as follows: DGGITQSPKYLFRKEGQNVTLSCEQNLNHDAMYWYRQDPGQGLRLIYYSQIVNDFQKGDIAEGYSVSREKKESFPLTVTSAQKNPTAFYLCASSHLDRGGYTFGSGTRLTVV.

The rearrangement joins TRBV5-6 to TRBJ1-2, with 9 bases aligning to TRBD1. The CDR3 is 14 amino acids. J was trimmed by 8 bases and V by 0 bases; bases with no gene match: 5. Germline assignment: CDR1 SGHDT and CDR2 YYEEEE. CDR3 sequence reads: CASSLEQGARGYTF. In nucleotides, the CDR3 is TGTGCCAGCAGCTTGGAACAGGGGGCGCGAGGCTACACCTTC.

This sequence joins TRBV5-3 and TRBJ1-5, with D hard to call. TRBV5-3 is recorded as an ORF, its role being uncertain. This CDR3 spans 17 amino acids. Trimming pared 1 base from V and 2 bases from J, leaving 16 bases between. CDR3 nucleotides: TGTGCCAGAAGCTTGCGATGGAGGGTGGTGGGCAATCAGCCCCAGCATTTT. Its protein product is CARSLRWRVVGNQPQHF.

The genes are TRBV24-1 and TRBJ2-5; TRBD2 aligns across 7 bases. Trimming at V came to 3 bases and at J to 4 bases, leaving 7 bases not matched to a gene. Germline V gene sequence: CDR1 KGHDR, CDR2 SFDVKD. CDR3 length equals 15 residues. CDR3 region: CATSDDQAGRETQYF. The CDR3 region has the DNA TGTGCCACCAGTGATGACCAAGCGGGGAGAGAGACCCAGTACTTC.

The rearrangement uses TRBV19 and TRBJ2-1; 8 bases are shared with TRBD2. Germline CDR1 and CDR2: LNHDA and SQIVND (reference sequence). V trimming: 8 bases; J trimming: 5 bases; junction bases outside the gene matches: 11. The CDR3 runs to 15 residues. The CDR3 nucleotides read TGTGCCAGTGCATCGGTTGGAGCGGGAGACAATGAGCAGTTCTTC. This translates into CASASVGAGDNEQFF.

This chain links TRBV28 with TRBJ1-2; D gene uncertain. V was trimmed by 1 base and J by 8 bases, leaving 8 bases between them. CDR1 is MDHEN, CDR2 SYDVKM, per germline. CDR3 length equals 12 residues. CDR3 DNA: TGTGCCAGCAGTTTATTCAGGAAGGGCTACACCTTC. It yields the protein CASSLFRKGYTF.

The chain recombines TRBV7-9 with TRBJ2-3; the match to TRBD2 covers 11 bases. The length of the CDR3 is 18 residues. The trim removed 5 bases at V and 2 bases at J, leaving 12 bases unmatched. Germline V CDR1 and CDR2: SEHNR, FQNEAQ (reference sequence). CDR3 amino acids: CASSTGLAGGGDTDTQYF. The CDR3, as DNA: TGTGCCAGCAGCACAGGACTAGCGGGTGGTGGGGACACAGATACGCAGTATTTT.

CDR3 residues: CASRLTGLDSYEQYF. DNA for the CDR3: TGTGCCAGCAGACTGACAGGGCTTGACTCCTACGAGCAGTACTTC. The chain carries TRBV6-5 and TRBJ2-7; 7 bases are a match to TRBD1. V was pared by 6 bases and J by 0 bases, with 8 bases of the junction left unmatched. The CDR3 loop spans 15 amino acids. The germline V gene encodes CDR1 MNHEY and CDR2 SVGAGI.

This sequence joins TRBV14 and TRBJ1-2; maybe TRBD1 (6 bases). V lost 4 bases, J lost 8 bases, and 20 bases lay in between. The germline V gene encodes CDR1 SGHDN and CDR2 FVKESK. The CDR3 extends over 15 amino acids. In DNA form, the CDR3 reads TGTGCCAGCAGCCCAGGGCGGGGGGCAAATGGAGGCTACACCTTC. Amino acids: CASSPGRGANGGYTF.

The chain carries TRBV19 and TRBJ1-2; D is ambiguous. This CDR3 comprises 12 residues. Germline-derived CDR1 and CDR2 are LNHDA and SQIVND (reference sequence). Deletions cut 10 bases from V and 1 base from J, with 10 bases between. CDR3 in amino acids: CAIQNFNYGYTF. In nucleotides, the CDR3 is TGTGCCATACAGAATTTTAACTATGGCTACACCTTC.

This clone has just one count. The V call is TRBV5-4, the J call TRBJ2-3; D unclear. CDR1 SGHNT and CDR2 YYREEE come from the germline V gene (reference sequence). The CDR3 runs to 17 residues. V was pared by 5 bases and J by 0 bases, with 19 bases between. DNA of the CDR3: TGTGCCAGCAGTAGAGATTACCGAAGTACTAGCACAGATACGCAGTATTTT. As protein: CASSRDYRSTSTDTQYF.

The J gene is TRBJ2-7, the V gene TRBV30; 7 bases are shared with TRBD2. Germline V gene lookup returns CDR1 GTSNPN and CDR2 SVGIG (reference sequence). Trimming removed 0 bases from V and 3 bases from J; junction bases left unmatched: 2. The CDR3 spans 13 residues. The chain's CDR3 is CAWSVGGGYEQYF. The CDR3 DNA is TGTGCCTGGAGTGTCGGCGGGGGCTACGAGCAGTACTTC.

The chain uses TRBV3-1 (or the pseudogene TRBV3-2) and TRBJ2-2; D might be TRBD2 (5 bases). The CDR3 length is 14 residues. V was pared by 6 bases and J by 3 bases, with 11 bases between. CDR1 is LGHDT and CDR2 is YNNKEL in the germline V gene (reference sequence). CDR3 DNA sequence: TGTGCCAGCAGGGCACGGGATTACACCGGGGAGCTGTTTTTT. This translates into CASRARDYTGELFF.

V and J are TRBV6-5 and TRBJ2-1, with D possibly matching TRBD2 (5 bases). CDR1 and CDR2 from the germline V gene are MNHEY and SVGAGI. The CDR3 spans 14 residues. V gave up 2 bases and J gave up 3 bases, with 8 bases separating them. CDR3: CASSYRGYYNEQFF. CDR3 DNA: TGTGCCAGCAGTTACCGGGGATACTACAATGAGCAGTTCTTC.

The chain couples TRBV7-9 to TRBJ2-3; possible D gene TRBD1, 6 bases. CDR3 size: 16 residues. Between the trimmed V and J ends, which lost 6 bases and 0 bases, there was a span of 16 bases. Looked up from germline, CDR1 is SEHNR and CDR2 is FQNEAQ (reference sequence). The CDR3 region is CASRSPGQASTDTQYF. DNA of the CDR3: TGTGCCAGCAGAAGCCCGGGACAAGCTAGCACAGATACGCAGTATTTT. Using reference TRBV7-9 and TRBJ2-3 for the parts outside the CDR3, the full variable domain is DTGVSQNPRHKITKRGQNVTFRCDPISEHNRLYWYRQTLGQGPEFLTYFQNEAQLEKSRLLSDRFSAERPKGSFSTLEIQRTEQGDSAMYLCASRSPGQASTDTQYFGPGTRLTVL.

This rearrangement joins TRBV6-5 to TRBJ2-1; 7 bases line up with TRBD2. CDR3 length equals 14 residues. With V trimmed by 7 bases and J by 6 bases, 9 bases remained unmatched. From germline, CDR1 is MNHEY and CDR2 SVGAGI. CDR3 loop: CASTNQPGGNEQFF. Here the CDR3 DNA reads TGTGCCAGCACTAACCAGCCGGGGGGCAATGAGCAGTTCTTC.

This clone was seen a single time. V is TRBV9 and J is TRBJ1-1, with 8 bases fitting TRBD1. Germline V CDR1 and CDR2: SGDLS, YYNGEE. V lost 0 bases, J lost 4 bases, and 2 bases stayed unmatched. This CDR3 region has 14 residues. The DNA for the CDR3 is TGTGCCAGCAGCGTAGATGACAGGGGCACTGAAGCTTTCTTT. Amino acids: CASSVDDRGTEAFF.

The CDR3 here is CASSQESWDRLRTEAFF. The CDR3 bases are TGCGCCAGCAGCCAGGAATCCTGGGACAGGCTCCGAACTGAAGCTTTCTTT. V usage is TRBV4-1 and J usage is TRBJ1-1; 8 bases fit TRBD1. The germline V gene encodes CDR1 MGHRA and CDR2 YSYEKL. This CDR3 contains 17 residues. Unmatched junction bases numbered 14, after V lost 3 bases and J lost 5 bases.

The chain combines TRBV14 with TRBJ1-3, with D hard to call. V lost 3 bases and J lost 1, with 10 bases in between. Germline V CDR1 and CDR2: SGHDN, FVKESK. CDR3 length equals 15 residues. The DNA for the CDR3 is TGTGCCAGCAGCCATTTCAGAATTTCTGGAAACACCATATATTTT. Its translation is CASSHFRISGNTIYF.

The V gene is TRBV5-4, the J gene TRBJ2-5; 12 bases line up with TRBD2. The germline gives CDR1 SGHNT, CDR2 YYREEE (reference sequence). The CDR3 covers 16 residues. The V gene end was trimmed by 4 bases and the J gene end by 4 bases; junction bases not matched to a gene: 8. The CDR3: CASSSPPSGGGETQYF. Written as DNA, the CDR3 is TGTGCCAGCAGCAGCCCCCCTAGCGGGGGGGGAGAGACCCAGTACTTC.

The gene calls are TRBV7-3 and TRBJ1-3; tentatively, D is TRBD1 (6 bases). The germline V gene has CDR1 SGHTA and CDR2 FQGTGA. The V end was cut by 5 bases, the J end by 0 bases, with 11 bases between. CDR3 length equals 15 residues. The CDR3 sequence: CASSITGLSGNTIYF. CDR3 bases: TGTGCCAGCAGCATCACAGGGCTCTCTGGAAACACCATATATTTT.

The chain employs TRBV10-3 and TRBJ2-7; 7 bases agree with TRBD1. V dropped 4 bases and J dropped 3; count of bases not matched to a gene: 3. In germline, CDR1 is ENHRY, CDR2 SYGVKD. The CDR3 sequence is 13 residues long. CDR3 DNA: TGTGCCATCAGTGGGACAGGCAGCTACGAGCAGTACTTC. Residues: CAISGTGSYEQYF.

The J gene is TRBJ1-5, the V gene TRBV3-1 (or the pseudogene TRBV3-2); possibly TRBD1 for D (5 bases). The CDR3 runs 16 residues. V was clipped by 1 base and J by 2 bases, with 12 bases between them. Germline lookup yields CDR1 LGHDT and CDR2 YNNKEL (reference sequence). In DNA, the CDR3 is TGTGCCAGCAGCCAAGGCGCAGGGCGCGGCAATCAGCCCCAGCATTTT. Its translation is CASSQGAGRGNQPQHF.

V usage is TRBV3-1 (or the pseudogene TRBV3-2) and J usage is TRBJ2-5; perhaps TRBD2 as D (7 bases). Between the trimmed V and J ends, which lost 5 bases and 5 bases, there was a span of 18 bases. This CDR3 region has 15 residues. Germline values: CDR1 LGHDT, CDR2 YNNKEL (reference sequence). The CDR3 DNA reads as TGTGCCAGCAGCGACTCCGGGGGGCGCTTTGAGACCCAGTACTTC. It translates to CASSDSGGRFETQYF.